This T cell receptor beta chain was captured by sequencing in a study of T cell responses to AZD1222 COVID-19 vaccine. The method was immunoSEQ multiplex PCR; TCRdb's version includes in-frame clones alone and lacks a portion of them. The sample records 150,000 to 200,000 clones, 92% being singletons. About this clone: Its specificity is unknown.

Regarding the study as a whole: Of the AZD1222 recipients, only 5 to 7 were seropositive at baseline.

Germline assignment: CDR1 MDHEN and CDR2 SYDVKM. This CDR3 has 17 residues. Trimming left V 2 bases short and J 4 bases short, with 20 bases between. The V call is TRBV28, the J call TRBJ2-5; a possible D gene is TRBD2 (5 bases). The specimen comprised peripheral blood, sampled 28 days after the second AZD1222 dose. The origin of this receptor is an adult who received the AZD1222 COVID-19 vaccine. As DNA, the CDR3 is TGTGCCAGCAGTTTAAACGGGGTCCTAAGTACGGGAGAGACCCAGTACTTC. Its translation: CASSLNGVLSTGETQYF.